This passage covers 18 T cell receptor beta chains from one sample sequenced in a study of metastatic and nonmetastatic thyroid tumors. With MiXCR, TCRdb called clones anew from the PCR reads. Of tens of thousands of clones detected, roughly 15% appear once; the ten largest clones hold roughly 6.2%. Each patient came to thyroid surgery without any prior treatment (of any kind). The source material was blood. These receptors were obtained from a male donor with papillary thyroid cancer or a benign thyroid nodule (not recorded which). Some clones in this sample may be carry-over from other donors' samples.

This clone was detected once. The chain combines TRBV11-2 with TRBJ1-6, with 10 bases that match TRBD1. With V trimmed by 4 bases and J by 2 bases, 5 bases remained unmatched. Germline V gives CDR1 SGHAT, CDR2 FQNNGV. This CDR3 region has 17 residues. The chain's CDR3 is CASSSTGGLTYNSPLHF. The CDR3 region has the DNA TGTGCCAGCAGCTCGACAGGGGGCTTAACCTATAATTCACCCCTCCACTTT.

There are a few counts of this clone. The genes are TRBV12-3 or TRBV12-4 and TRBJ2-1, with D perhaps TRBD2 (5 bases). The CDR3 extends over 14 amino acids. V was shortened by 5 bases and J by 1 base, with 9 bases between the two germline ends. The CDR3 spells CASSDYLSYNEQFF. CDR3 nucleotide sequence: TGTGCCAGCAGTGACTACCTATCCTACAATGAGCAGTTCTTC.

This clone was detected many times. The V gene is TRBV4-1, the J gene TRBJ2-1; 7 bases are a match to TRBD2. The ends lost 0 bases at V and 2 bases at J; junction bases unmatched: 4. This CDR3 has 16 amino acids. Germline assignment: CDR1 MGHRA and CDR2 YSYEKL. In nucleotides, the CDR3 is TGCGCCAGCAGCCAAGAGGTAGCGGGCGCCTACAATGAGCAGTTCTTC. Amino acids: CASSQEVAGAYNEQFF.

This CDR3 is CASSPGKGSTSDTQYF. In DNA form, the CDR3 reads TGTGCCAGCAGCCCCGGGAAAGGAAGTACTTCAGATACGCAGTATTTT. The genes are TRBV11-1 and TRBJ2-3; maybe TRBD2 (5 bases). CDR3 size: 16 residues. Germline loops: CDR1 SGHAT, CDR2 FQDESV (reference sequence). V was pared by 5 bases and J by 4 bases, with 19 bases between.

The CDR3 loop is CSARDPDRGLFEQYF. CDR3 in DNA: TGCAGTGCTAGAGATCCGGACAGGGGGCTGTTCGAGCAGTACTTC. The rearrangement links TRBV20-1 to TRBJ2-7; 11 nucleotides line up with TRBD1. The CDR3 is made up of 15 amino acids. The trim removed 0 bases at V and 6 bases at J, leaving 7 bases unmatched. Germline values: CDR1 DFQATT, CDR2 SNEGSKA (reference sequence).

Ten or more counts support this clone. The chain recombines TRBV27 with TRBJ2-5, with D possibly being TRBD2 (5 bases). The CDR3 totals 16 residues. The V gene lost 7 bases and the J gene lost 4 bases, with 22 bases spanning the gap. Germline CDR1 reads MNHEY; CDR2 reads SMNVEV (reference sequence). In DNA, the CDR3 is TGTGCCAGCATCGAGAGTGGGCGGGTATCGGGAGAGACCCAGTACTTC. It codes for CASIESGRVSGETQYF.

This clone has a count of ten or more. The chain carries TRBV30 and TRBJ2-5, with D perhaps matching TRBD2 (6 bases). The germline gives CDR1 GTSNPN, CDR2 SVGIG (reference sequence). The CDR3 spans 14 residues. The V end lost 1 base, the J end lost 5 bases, and 14 bases lay between the germline ends. CDR3: CAWSGAGAFETQYF. The CDR3 DNA reads TGTGCCTGGAGTGGAGCGGGCGCTTTTGAGACCCAGTACTTC.

This clone was counted a few times. The chain is built from TRBV6-4 and TRBJ2-1; TRBD2 matches 10 bases. The CDR3 is 15 residues long. V lost 2 bases to trimming and J lost 16 bases; unmatched junction nucleotides: 14. Germline V gene sequence: CDR1 MRHNA, CDR2 SNTAGT. Written as DNA, the CDR3 is TGTGCCAGCAGTGACCTAGCGGGGGCATACAATGAGAACTTCTTC. It translates to CASSDLAGAYNENFF.

This clone has ten or more counts. The V call is TRBV11-3, the J call TRBJ1-1; D remains ambiguous. With 1 base removed from V and 1 base from J, the gap between germline ends came to 4 bases. Germline V gene data show CDR1 as SGHNT and CDR2 as YENEEA. The CDR3 runs 13 residues. Here the CDR3 DNA reads TGTGCCAGCAGCTTAGTGCAGAACACTGAAGCTTTCTTT. Protein product: CASSLVQNTEAFF.

This clone was seen many times. J is TRBJ1-6 and V is TRBV7-2, with TRBD1 identical over 7 bases. The germline V gene encodes CDR1 SGHTA and CDR2 FQGNSA. Trimming removed 1 base from V and 7 bases from J; junction bases left unmatched: 4. CDR3 size: 15 residues. CDR3 sequence (DNA): TGTGCCAGCAGCTTAGAGGTGACAGGGAATTCACCCCTCCACTTT. The encoded protein is CASSLEVTGNSPLHF.

This clone has a count of ten or more. The chain recombines TRBV11-1 with TRBJ1-1; no clear D gene. Trimming took 4 bases from V and 6 from J, leaving 18 bases between them. Germline V gene sequence: CDR1 SGHAT, CDR2 FQDESV (reference sequence). The CDR3 length is 15 residues. CDR3: CASSSRPKMSAEAFF. CDR3 nucleotide sequence: TGTGCCAGCAGCTCTCGGCCCAAAATGAGCGCTGAAGCTTTCTTT.

This clone has a handful of counts. The chain employs TRBV2 and TRBJ1-1; D might be TRBD1 (6 bases). The germline CDR1 and CDR2 sequences are SNHLY and FYNNEI. This CDR3 is built from 15 residues. V lost 3 bases and J 7 bases, leaving 18 bases between the germline ends. The DNA for the CDR3 is TGTGCCAGCAGTGATCATTATGGAACAGGGCTTGAAGCTTTCTTT. As protein: CASSDHYGTGLEAFF.

This clone was observed at least ten times. The V gene is TRBV29-1, the J gene TRBJ2-1; possibly TRBD1 or TRBD2 for D (5 bases each). Germline V lookup: CDR1 SQVTM, CDR2 ANQGSEA. V shed 5 bases and J shed 10 bases, with 15 bases lying between them. The CDR3 loop spans 12 amino acids. CDR3 sequence (DNA): TGCAGCGTTATCATCGGGACGAAAGAGCAGTTCTTC. Protein sequence: CSVIIGTKEQFF.

The sample holds many counts of this clone. This chain uses TRBV7-2 with TRBJ2-1; possibly TRBD2 for D (5 bases). This CDR3 contains 16 residues. V lost 1 base and J lost 0, with 10 bases in between. The V gene's germline CDR1 is SGHTA and CDR2 FQGNSA. This chain's CDR3 is CASSLVSGLSYNEQFF. In DNA, the CDR3 is TGTGCCAGCAGCTTAGTCAGCGGACTCTCCTACAATGAGCAGTTCTTC.

With respect to this clone: At one end the junction does not follow the germline gene, possibly because of a read error. This rearrangement joins TRBV5-5 to TRBJ1-2; maybe TRBD1 (6 bases). The germline V gene has CDR1 SGHKS and CDR2 YYEKEE (reference sequence). The CDR3 is 15 residues long. CDR3 nucleotide sequence: TGTGCCAGCAGGTTGGGGGCCAGATCTCCCCATGGCTACACCTTC. This encodes CASRLGARSPHGYTF.

This clone was found many times. This chain joins TRBV24-1 and TRBJ1-2, with D perhaps TRBD1 (6 bases). Trimming pared 4 bases from V and 6 bases from J, leaving 20 bases between. Germline lookup yields CDR1 KGHDR and CDR2 SFDVKD. The CDR3 sequence is 16 residues long. The CDR3 here is CATSEASPGAEDGYTF. As DNA, the CDR3 is TGTGCCACCAGTGAGGCGTCACCGGGGGCGGAAGATGGCTACACCTTC.

This clone appeared many times. The genes are TRBV29-1 and TRBJ2-7, with TRBD2 identical over 11 bases. Trimming cost V 7 bases and J 1 base; bases outside gene matches: 6. Germline V gene data show CDR1 as SQVTM and CDR2 as ANQGSEA. CDR3 length: 14 residues. In DNA form, the CDR3 reads TGCAGCGGCTCAGGGACTAGCGGTTCCTACGAGCAGTACTTC. This sequence encodes CSGSGTSGSYEQYF.

The sample holds many counts of this clone. This chain connects TRBV25-1 to TRBJ1-1, with 9 positions matching TRBD1. Germline values: CDR1 MGHDK, CDR2 SYGVNS. The length of the CDR3 is 14 residues. J gave up 3 bases and V 6 bases, and 5 bases lay outside the gene matches. The CDR3 loop reads CASRQGAADTEAFF. DNA of the CDR3: TGTGCCAGCAGACAGGGGGCAGCGGACACTGAAGCTTTCTTT.